The present T cell receptor (beta chain) was sequenced within a study of cytomegalovirus exposure and HLA in healthy donors. The method was immunoSEQ multiplex PCR; TCRdb's version includes in-frame clones alone and lacks a portion of them. Among over 200,000 clones listed, nearly 90% were seen once. Germline CDR1 reads SGHRS; CDR2 reads YFSETQ. This CDR3 is built from 15 residues. V was shortened by 3 bases and J by 3 bases, with 12 bases between the two germline ends. J is TRBJ2-2 and V is TRBV5-1; TRBD1 might be the D (5 bases). Sequencing was done on a sample of PBMCs. The TCR was taken from a woman under 30 in good health and CMV-seronegative. The DNA of the CDR3 is TGCGCCAGCAGCTCGCGACAGTTAGACACCGGGGAGCTGTTTTTT. Translating gives CASSSRQLDTGELFF. Together with reference TRBV5-1 and TRBJ2-2, the CDR3 gives the full variable domain: KAGVTQTPRYLIKTRGQQVTLSCSPISGHRSVSWYQQTPGQGLQFLFEYFSETQRNKGNFPGRFSGRQFSNSRSEMNVSTLELGDSALYLCASSSRQLDTGELFFGEGSRLTVL.